One and the same sample provided the 19 T cell receptor beta chains below, sequenced in a study of shared clonotypes between healthy human individuals. Libraries were prepared by immunoSEQ multiplex PCR; TCRdb keeps only in-frame clonotypes and omits some of them. The repertoire holds over 750,000 clones, with about 96% as singletons. Naive CD8 isolation took CD45RO-negative cells positively selected for CCR7 and excluded terminally differentiated effector memory CD45RA+ cells. The sequencing sample was made of naive CD8+ T cells sorted from blood. These receptors were obtained from a man younger than 40 in good health.

This rearrangement joins TRBV29-1 to TRBJ2-2; possible D gene TRBD2, 5 bases. Looked up from germline, CDR1 is SQVTM and CDR2 is ANQGSEA. This CDR3 has 15 amino acids. The germline V and J ends were trimmed by 2 bases and 2 bases, with 12 bases remaining between them. The CDR3 DNA is TGCAGCGTTGAACACGGACTTGATAACACCGGGGAGCTGTTTTTT. It encodes CSVEHGLDNTGELFF.

This chain connects TRBV5-6 to TRBJ1-1; no clear D gene. The V end lost 4 bases, the J end lost 1 base, and 11 bases lay between the germline ends. The CDR3 is 14 residues long. Germline V gene lookup returns CDR1 SGHDT and CDR2 YYEEEE. The CDR3 DNA reads as TGTGCCAGCAGCGTCGGAAGATGGAACACTGAAGCTTTCTTT. Translated, it gives CASSVGRWNTEAFF.

V usage is TRBV7-9 and J usage is TRBJ1-2; no definite D call. CDR1 and CDR2 (germline): SEHNR, FQNEAQ (reference sequence). Trimming pared 5 bases from V and 5 bases from J, leaving 18 bases between. The CDR3 sequence is 15 residues long. CDR3 nucleotide sequence: TGTGCCAGCAGCGCCTGGGCCCCCCCCAATTATGGCTACACCTTC. Encoded protein: CASSAWAPPNYGYTF.

This rearrangement joins TRBV27 to TRBJ1-1; weak D call: TRBD1 (5 bases). The CDR3 covers 13 residues. CDR1 and CDR2 from the germline V gene are MNHEY and SMNVEV (reference sequence). With 5 bases removed from V and 3 bases from J, the gap between germline ends came to 10 bases. This chain's CDR3 is CASSITGDTEAFF. For the CDR3, the DNA is TGTGCCAGCAGTATCACGGGGGACACTGAAGCTTTCTTT.

The chain links TRBV27 to TRBJ2-1; D may be TRBD2 (5 bases). The germline V gene has CDR1 MNHEY and CDR2 SMNVEV (reference sequence). Trimming took 6 bases from V and 0 from J, leaving 12 bases between them. This CDR3 is 15 amino acids long. CDR3 sequence: CASRSGLSSYNEQFF. In DNA form, the CDR3 reads TGTGCCAGCAGATCCGGACTGAGCTCCTACAATGAGCAGTTCTTC.

This sequence joins TRBV7-6 and TRBJ1-2; the match to TRBD1 covers 7 bases. Looked up from germline, CDR1 is SGHVS and CDR2 is FNYEAQ. The CDR3 spans 13 residues. The V gene end was trimmed by 6 bases and the J gene end by 6 bases; junction bases not matched to a gene: 7. The chain's CDR3 is CASSPTGLDGYTF. The CDR3, as DNA: TGTGCCAGCAGTCCGACAGGGTTGGATGGCTACACCTTC.

The chain employs TRBV9 and TRBJ2-3, with D uncertain. The V gene lost 1 base and the J gene lost 6 bases, with 6 bases spanning the gap. The CDR3 consists of 12 residues. The germline V gene encodes CDR1 SGDLS and CDR2 YYNGEE. DNA for the CDR3: TGTGCCAGCAGCGTAAACTCGGATACGCAGTATTTT. This codes for CASSVNSDTQYF.

The rearrangement links TRBV7-2 to TRBJ2-5; D remains ambiguous. V shed 0 bases and J shed 4 bases, with 6 bases lying between them. CDR1 SGHTA and CDR2 FQGNSA come from the germline V gene. This CDR3 has 13 amino acids. DNA for the CDR3: TGTGCCAGCAGCTTAGCTTACCGAGAGACCCAGTACTTC. Translated, it gives CASSLAYRETQYF.

The chain uses TRBV5-5 and TRBJ1-1, with D unresolved. Germline loops: CDR1 SGHKS, CDR2 YYEKEE (reference sequence). This CDR3 contains 18 residues. Trimming left V 1 base short and J 0 bases short, with 19 bases between. The DNA of the CDR3 is TGTGCCAGCAGCTTGTTCGGCCAGTTCGGGGTTATGAACACTGAAGCTTTCTTT. It codes for CASSLFGQFGVMNTEAFF.

The chain links TRBV7-9 to TRBJ2-1; D may correspond to TRBD1 or TRBD2 (5 bases each). The CDR3 sequence is 14 residues long. Trimming shortened V by 5 bases and J by 8 bases, and 16 bases separated the two germline ends. Germline V gives CDR1 SEHNR, CDR2 FQNEAQ (reference sequence). The CDR3: CASSIEGDSDEQFF. CDR3 in DNA: TGTGCCAGCAGCATCGAGGGAGACAGCGATGAGCAGTTCTTC. The whole variable domain, remainder taken from reference TRBV7-9 and TRBJ2-1, is DTGVSQNPRHKITKRGQNVTFRCDPISEHNRLYWYRQTLGQGPEFLTYFQNEAQLEKSRLLSDRFSAERPKGSFSTLEIQRTEQGDSAMYLCASSIEGDSDEQFFGPGTRLTVL.

The J gene is TRBJ1-1, the V gene TRBV5-6; 7 bases are shared with TRBD1. The ends lost 4 bases at V and 0 bases at J; junction bases unmatched: 9. The germline CDR1 and CDR2 sequences are SGHDT and YYEEEE. CDR3 length equals 16 residues. The DNA of the CDR3 is TGTGCCAGCAGCACTCGTCCCGGGACAGTGAACACTGAAGCTTTCTTT. It encodes CASSTRPGTVNTEAFF.

V is TRBV6-5 and J is TRBJ2-7; 7 bases line up with TRBD1. The CDR3 length is 12 residues. J was trimmed by 4 bases and V by 11 bases; bases with no gene match: 8. Germline CDR1 MNHEY, CDR2 SVGAGI. The CDR3 region is CAGSRDRYEQYF. The DNA for the CDR3 is TGTGCCGGCTCCCGGGACAGATACGAGCAGTACTTC.

The chain couples TRBV6-1 to TRBJ2-1, with D possibly matching TRBD1 (5 bases). Germline loops: CDR1 MNHNS, CDR2 SASEGT. V was clipped by 7 bases and J by 7 bases, with 17 bases between them. There are 14 residues in the CDR3. The CDR3 nucleotides read TGTGCCAGCATTTCCTGGGGCGGTTTAAATGAGCAGTTCTTC. Translated: CASISWGGLNEQFF.

The chain has TRBV5-6 and TRBJ2-7; D gene ambiguous. The germline gives CDR1 SGHDT, CDR2 YYEEEE. Trimming took 2 bases from V and 3 from J, leaving 12 bases between them. This CDR3 region has 14 residues. The CDR3 nucleotides read TGTGCCAGCAGCTTTGCCGGTAGTCACTACGAGCAGTACTTC. Translating gives CASSFAGSHYEQYF.

The rearrangement links TRBV7-2 to TRBJ2-3; D tentatively reads TRBD1 or TRBD2 (6 bases each). V shed 9 bases and J shed 4 bases, with 14 bases lying between them. Germline V gives CDR1 SGHTA, CDR2 FQGNSA. This CDR3 is 13 amino acids long. CDR3 coding DNA: TGTGCCAGTCGGGGGCTAGGGGCAGATACGCAGTATTTT. Translation gives CASRGLGADTQYF.

The chain couples TRBV29-1 to TRBJ2-1; a possible D gene is TRBD2 (6 bases). Trimming removed 8 bases from V and 3 bases from J, with 14 bases in between. Germline values: CDR1 SQVTM, CDR2 ANQGSEA. The CDR3 runs to 13 residues. CDR3 in amino acids: CSSRLADYNEQFF. The CDR3 bases are TGCAGCTCTAGGTTAGCGGACTACAATGAGCAGTTCTTC.

This chain joins TRBV2 and TRBJ2-7; possible D gene TRBD1, 6 bases. Deletions cut 4 bases from V and 7 bases from J, with 8 bases between. CDR1 is SNHLY and CDR2 is FYNNEI in the germline V gene. The CDR3 runs to 11 residues. CDR3 DNA sequence: TGTGCCAGCAGTGGTGACAGGGAGCAGTACTTC. It codes for CASSGDREQYF.

The chain joins TRBV14 to TRBJ2-7; 7 nucleotides align to TRBD1. With 4 bases clipped from V and 2 bases from J, the junction kept 8 bases outside the gene matches. CDR1 and CDR2 from the germline V gene are SGHDN and FVKESK. The CDR3 loop spans 15 amino acids. The CDR3 loop reads CASSPRTGRAYEQYF. The CDR3, as DNA: TGTGCCAGCAGCCCTCGGACAGGTCGGGCCTACGAGCAGTACTTC. Full variable domain (remainder filled in from reference TRBV14 and TRBJ2-7): EAGVTQFPSHSVIEKGQTVTLRCDPISGHDNLYWYRRVMGKEIKFLLHFVKESKQDESGMPNNRFLAERTGGTYSTLKVQPAELEDSGVYFCASSPRTGRAYEQYFGPGTRLTVT.

Written as DNA, the CDR3 is TGCGCCAGCACCCCCCCGGGACTAGCTAAATACAATGAGCAGTTCTTC. This gives the protein CASTPPGLAKYNEQFF. The gene calls are TRBV4-3 and TRBJ2-1; 9 nucleotides match TRBD2. The CDR3 sequence is 16 residues long. V lost 7 bases, J lost 4 bases, and 11 bases stayed unmatched. Germline V gives CDR1 LGHNA, CDR2 YSLEER.